This entry lists 20 T cell receptor beta chains sequenced from one sample in a study of T cell repertoires in cytomegalovirus infection. From the reads, TCRdb called clonotypes with MiXCR, one entry per CDR3 protein. The sample includes about 360,000 distinct CDR3 sequences, approximately 18% of them seen just once. The sequenced sample consisted of PBMCs. The receptors derive from a human donor in good health (CMV status not recorded). Some clones in this sample may be carry-over from other donors' samples.

This rearrangement joins TRBV11-2 to TRBJ2-7; D is perhaps TRBD2 (5 bases). The V end lost 2 bases, the J end lost 6 bases, and 14 bases lay between the germline ends. The CDR3 totals 14 residues. Germline assignment: CDR1 SGHAT and CDR2 FQNNGV. The CDR3 reads CASSLLRGAGEQYF. The CDR3 region has the DNA TGTGCCAGCAGCTTACTACGGGGAGCAGGCGAGCAGTACTTC.

In its sample, this clonotype was seen a few times. The CDR3 protein is CASSLFSDQPQHF. The CDR3 region has the DNA TGTGCCAGCAGCTTATTCTCCGATCAGCCCCAGCATTTT. The chain has TRBV7-2 and TRBJ1-5; D not resolved. The CDR3 has 13 residues. The germline gives CDR1 SGHTA, CDR2 FQGNSA. V lost 2 bases to trimming and J lost 5 bases, with 7 bases between them.

The chain is built from TRBV30 and TRBJ2-5, with D maybe TRBD2 (5 bases). CDR1 and CDR2 from the germline V gene are GTSNPN and SVGIG (reference sequence). V was cut by 3 bases and J by 5 bases, with 16 bases left in between. The CDR3 is 14 amino acids. Written as DNA, the CDR3 is TGTGCCTGGAGGAAACTAGTCGCAAGTGAGACCCAGTACTTC. It yields the protein CAWRKLVASETQYF.

The chain carries TRBV2 and TRBJ2-5, with D perhaps matching TRBD1 (5 bases). Trimming took off 6 bases at V and 5 bases at J, with 19 bases between the two ends. The CDR3 runs 15 residues. Germline values: CDR1 SNHLY, CDR2 FYNNEI. This CDR3 is CASSPLNGAGETQYF. DNA for the CDR3: TGTGCCAGCAGCCCACTGAATGGGGCCGGGGAGACCCAGTACTTC.

The chain is built from TRBV20-1 and TRBJ2-3; TRBD2 might be the D (5 bases). Germline loops: CDR1 DFQATT, CDR2 SNEGSKA (reference sequence). The CDR3 has 16 residues. V was trimmed by 3 bases and J by 3 bases, leaving 19 bases between them. CDR3 protein: CSASGSMQLATDTQYF. CDR3 DNA sequence: TGCAGTGCTAGCGGTAGTATGCAGCTAGCTACAGATACGCAGTATTTT.

This clonotype was counted only a few times. This sequence joins TRBV30 and TRBJ2-3; D perhaps matches TRBD2 (5 bases). The CDR3 loop spans 13 amino acids. The germline CDR1 and CDR2 sequences are GTSNPN and SVGIG (reference sequence). With 4 bases removed from V and 2 bases from J, the gap between germline ends came to 10 bases. The CDR3 DNA sequence: TGTGCCTGGAAATCGGGGAACACAGATACGCAGTATTTT. Translated, it gives CAWKSGNTDTQYF.

This clonotype was counted many times. This chain connects TRBV7-2 to TRBJ2-3; 8 positions match TRBD2. The CDR3 is made up of 14 amino acids. The V gene end was trimmed by 5 bases and the J gene end by 2 bases; junction bases not matched to a gene: 3. Germline V CDR1 and CDR2: SGHTA, FQGNSA. DNA of the CDR3: TGTGCCAGCAGCAGGGGACTAGACACAGATACGCAGTATTTT. Amino acids: CASSRGLDTDTQYF.

This clonotype came up a few times. The J gene is TRBJ2-7, the V gene TRBV12-3 or TRBV12-4; 10 positions match TRBD1. The CDR3 covers 17 residues. The junction had 13 bases not matched to a gene; V was cut back by 4 bases and J by 4 bases. In nucleotides, the CDR3 is TGTGCCAGCAGTTCCTCCGGGACAGGGGTATCTGGATACGAGCAGTACTTC. This gives the protein CASSSSGTGVSGYEQYF.

J is TRBJ2-4 and V is TRBV3-1; D could derive from TRBD1 or TRBD2 (5 bases each). The CDR3 contains 13 residues. The germline gives CDR1 LGHDT, CDR2 YNNKEL (reference sequence). Between the trimmed V and J ends, which lost 3 bases and 9 bases, there was a span of 12 bases. This CDR3 reads CASSQQGGGIQYF. Written as DNA, the CDR3 is TGTGCCAGCAGCCAGCAGGGTGGGGGCATTCAGTACTTC.

The chain links TRBV5-1 to TRBJ1-1; D unclear. The CDR3 covers 13 residues. Germline lookup yields CDR1 SGHRS and CDR2 YFSETQ. With 0 bases removed from V and 9 bases from J, the gap between germline ends came to 12 bases. For the CDR3, the DNA is TGCGCCAGCAGCTTGGCCGGACCGATCCAAGCTTTCTTT. Translated: CASSLAGPIQAFF. The full variable domain, with the rest looked up from reference TRBV5-1 and TRBJ1-1, is KAGVTQTPRYLIKTRGQQVTLSCSPISGHRSVSWYQQTPGQGLQFLFEYFSETQRNKGNFPGRFSGRQFSNSRSEMNVSTLELGDSALYLCASSLAGPIQAFFGQGTRLTVV.

The CDR3 loop reads CASSPGGASAFNEQFF. In DNA, the CDR3 is TGTGCCAGCAGCCCAGGGGGGGCTAGCGCTTTCAATGAGCAGTTCTTC. The chain recombines TRBV5-4 with TRBJ2-1; D could derive from TRBD1 or TRBD2 (7 bases each). Germline V gene sequence: CDR1 SGHNT, CDR2 YYREEE (reference sequence). Deletions cut 4 bases from V and 6 bases from J, with 20 bases between. CDR3 size: 16 residues.

This sequence joins TRBV6-2 or TRBV6-3 and TRBJ2-3; D call uncertain. Between the trimmed V and J ends, which lost 6 bases and 0 bases, there was a span of 10 bases. In germline, CDR1 is MNHEY, CDR2 SVGEGT. The CDR3 loop spans 14 amino acids. CDR3 DNA: TGTGCCAGCAGCCTGCTAATTAGCACAGATACGCAGTATTTT. Amino acids: CASSLLISTDTQYF.

This clonotype was seen only a few times. The chain couples TRBV7-4 to TRBJ1-4; weak D call: TRBD1 (5 bases). Germline CDR1 SGHVT, CDR2 SQSDAQ. Trimming removed 4 bases from V and 8 bases from J, with 14 bases in between. This CDR3 has 14 residues. In nucleotides, the CDR3 is TGTGCCAGCAGCTCACAGGTCGGAAGCGAAAAACTGTTTTTT. Its protein is CASSSQVGSEKLFF.

This chain uses TRBV27 with TRBJ2-1; 12 positions match TRBD1. The V segment lost 3 bases and the J segment 7 bases; nucleotides outside the gene matches: 4. Germline lookup yields CDR1 MNHEY and CDR2 SMNVEV (reference sequence). CDR3 size: 15 residues. The CDR3 protein is CASSLGQGANNEQFF. The CDR3 DNA follows: TGTGCCAGCAGTTTGGGACAGGGGGCAAATAATGAGCAGTTCTTC.

The rearrangement joins TRBV6-4 to TRBJ2-1; D is possibly TRBD2 (6 bases). Trimming took 3 bases from V and 4 from J, leaving 13 bases between them. CDR1 is MRHNA, CDR2 SNTAGT, per germline. CDR3 length: 15 residues. CDR3 amino acids: CASSESAGTYNEQFF. Written as DNA, the CDR3 is TGTGCCAGCAGTGAATCGGCGGGAACATACAATGAGCAGTTCTTC.

The rearrangement links TRBV28 to TRBJ1-5; D might be TRBD1 (5 bases). This CDR3 region has 14 residues. Trimming took 4 bases from V and 11 from J, leaving 18 bases between them. In germline, CDR1 is MDHEN, CDR2 SYDVKM. For the CDR3, the DNA is TGTGCCAGCAGTTATGCAGGGTCGCCGCGGGCCCAGCATTTT. Amino acid sequence: CASSYAGSPRAQHF. The entire variable domain, with the rest obtained from reference TRBV28 and TRBJ1-5, is as follows: DVKVTQSSRYLVKRTGEKVFLECVQDMDHENMFWYRQDPGLGLRLIYFSYDVKMKEKGDIPEGYSVSREKKERFSLILESASTNQTSMYLCASSYAGSPRAQHFGDGTRLSIL.

This clonotype was picked up a small number of times. The chain is built from TRBV12-3 or TRBV12-4 and TRBJ2-5, with D possibly matching TRBD2 (7 bases). V was trimmed by 5 bases and J by 6 bases, leaving 16 bases between them. The CDR3 runs 14 residues. The CDR3 loop is CASSPGGGRQTQYF. The CDR3 DNA reads as TGTGCCAGCAGTCCTGGGGGGGGGCGACAGACCCAGTACTTC.

Note on this clonotype: Given a much more abundant clone one base away, this may be a read error. V usage is TRBV7-9 and J usage is TRBJ2-5; no reliable D call. Germline lookup yields CDR1 SEHNR and CDR2 FQNEAQ (reference sequence). The V and J ends lost 1 base and 0 bases respectively, with 6 bases between them. The CDR3 totals 14 residues. The CDR3: CASSLDQYQETQYF. The CDR3 nucleotides read TGTGCCAGCAGCTTAGACCAGTACCAAGAGACCCAGTACTTC.

This clonotype was picked up one time. The V gene is TRBV18, the J gene TRBJ2-5, with a possible D match to TRBD1 (6 bases). With 4 bases removed from V and 4 bases from J, the gap between germline ends came to 10 bases. CDR1 and CDR2 (germline): KGHSH, LQKENI. CDR3 length: 13 residues. CDR3 amino acids: CASSLDSTETQYF. The DNA for the CDR3 is TGTGCCAGCTCACTGGACAGCACAGAGACCCAGTACTTC.

This clonotype was counted a few times. This chain connects TRBV5-6 to TRBJ1-5; D may be TRBD1 (6 bases). Trimming removed 3 bases from V and 10 bases from J, with 20 bases in between. The germline V gene has CDR1 SGHDT and CDR2 YYEEEE. The CDR3 loop spans 15 amino acids. The CDR3 DNA reads as TGTGCCAGCAGCTCCCGGGACATGGAGGTATCCCCCCAGCATTTT. This encodes CASSSRDMEVSPQHF.